The 10 T cell receptor beta chains reported below all come from one sample, sequenced in a study of glioma-infiltrating T cells. The iRepertoire nested amplicon-rescue multiplex PCR amplified TCR alpha and beta CDR3s from RNA. TCRdb reprocessed the multiplex PCR reads via MiXCR and lists one record per CDR3 protein. This sample yields over 90,000 distinct CDR3 sequences, of which around 28% are seen a single time; approximately 43% belongs to the top ten. Sequencing used glioma tissue, nonneoplastic brain tissue, or PBMCs (not recorded which). Source of these receptors: a human donor with low-grade glioma or glioblastoma, undergoing nonglioma brain surgery, or in good health (not recorded which).

Ten or more counts support this clonotype. J is TRBJ1-1 and V is TRBV20-1; D uncertain. The CDR3 contains 14 residues. V was trimmed by 0 bases and J by 1 base, leaving 9 bases between them. Germline-derived CDR1 and CDR2 are DFQATT and SNEGSKA (reference sequence). For the CDR3, the DNA is TGCAGTGCTAGAGATCAATCCAGGAACACTGAAGCTTTCTTT. Translated: CSARDQSRNTEAFF.

The V and J genes are TRBV4-3 and TRBJ1-3; no clear D gene. The germline V gene encodes CDR1 LGHNA and CDR2 YSLEER. This CDR3 is 15 amino acids long. Trimming pared 1 base from V and 0 bases from J, leaving 7 bases between. The CDR3 here is CASSQVRTSGNTIYF. In DNA form, the CDR3 reads TGCGCCAGCAGCCAAGTCCGGACCTCTGGAAACACCATATATTTT.

About this clonotype itself: Germline and junction disagree at one end, which may indicate a read error. The chain couples TRBV7-6 to TRBJ1-6; no clear D gene. This CDR3 comprises 16 residues. Germline V gives CDR1 SGHVS, CDR2 FNYEAQ. CDR3 in amino acids: CASSLALGSRYNEQYF. The CDR3 bases are TGTGCCAGCAGCTTAGCGCTAGGGTCCAGATACAATGAGCAGTACTTT.

J is TRBJ2-5 and V is TRBV2, with TRBD2 as a possible D gene (5 bases). V was shortened by 5 bases and J by 7 bases, with 17 bases between the two germline ends. Germline CDR1 and CDR2: SNHLY and FYNNEI. The CDR3 is made up of 14 amino acids. CDR3 in amino acids: CASSSFGKKPTQYF. DNA for the CDR3: TGTGCCAGCAGTTCTTTCGGGAAGAAGCCGACCCAGTACTTC.

The DNA of the CDR3 is TGTGCCAGCAGTTATAGGTACTATGGCTACACCTTC. This sequence encodes CASSYRYYGYTF. The chain has TRBV6-9 and TRBJ1-2; D gene ambiguous. The CDR3 contains 12 residues. From germline, CDR1 is MNHGY and CDR2 SVAAGI. Between the trimmed V and J ends, which lost 2 bases and 3 bases, there was a span of 4 bases.

This clonotype was recorded only once. The gene calls are TRBV5-4 and TRBJ2-3; 14 bases agree with TRBD2. CDR1 and CDR2 (germline): SGHNT, YYREEE (reference sequence). This CDR3 is built from 15 residues. V lost 0 bases to trimming and J lost 10 bases; unmatched junction nucleotides: 4. The CDR3 is CASSLAGTSGGAQYF. CDR3 DNA sequence: TGTGCCAGCAGCTTGGCCGGGACTAGCGGGGGAGCGCAGTATTTT. Looking up the rest from reference TRBV5-4 and TRBJ2-3 gives the full variable domain: ETGVTQSPTHLIKTRGQQVTLRCSSQSGHNTVSWYQQALGQGPQFIFQYYREEENGRGNFPPRFSGLQFPNYSSELNVNALELDDSALYLCASSLAGTSGGAQYFGPGTRLTVL.

This clonotype has a count of ten or more. V is TRBV28 and J is TRBJ1-1; D may be TRBD1 (5 bases). V was cut by 7 bases and J by 3 bases, with 18 bases left in between. The CDR3 length is 15 residues. CDR1 MDHEN and CDR2 SYDVKM come from the germline V gene. CDR3 nucleotide sequence: TGTGCCAGCACGGGAACACGACGGGGGGACACTGAAGCTTTCTTT. Translating it yields CASTGTRRGDTEAFF.

The rearrangement links TRBV29-1 to TRBJ2-1; D is uncertain. CDR1 and CDR2 (germline): SQVTM, ANQGSEA. Trimming cost V 8 bases and J 0 bases, with 14 bases left between them. The CDR3 spans 14 residues. CDR3 region: CSSLGGRSYNEQFF. CDR3 bases: TGCAGCTCCCTTGGCGGCCGCTCCTACAATGAGCAGTTCTTC.

CDR3 nucleotide sequence: TGCAGCGTGTCAACAGGGGGAGGCAGAAACACCATATATTTT. Its protein is CSVSTGGGRNTIYF. V gene TRBV29-1 combines with J gene TRBJ1-3; 8 bases align to TRBD1. The V gene's germline CDR1 is SQVTM and CDR2 ANQGSEA. V gave up 6 bases and J gave up 5 bases; unmatched junction bases: 9. The CDR3 is 14 amino acids.

This clonotype was seen at least ten times. This rearrangement joins TRBV6-1 to TRBJ1-5; D not resolved. V was shortened by 8 bases and J by 2 bases, with 7 bases between the two germline ends. This CDR3 contains 12 residues. Germline V gives CDR1 MNHNS, CDR2 SASEGT. CDR3 DNA sequence: TGTGCCAGCTCCGAGGGCAATCAGCCCCAGCATTTT. Translated: CASSEGNQPQHF.